The next 17 T cell receptor beta chains were all read from a single sample in a study of OX40 agonist ivuxolimab in advanced cancers. Only in-frame clones appear in the TCRdb table, and some are missing; sequencing was by immunoSEQ multiplex PCR. The sample includes 60,000 or so clones, approximately 94% of them seen just once. The sample consisted of CD4+ or CD8+ T cells sorted from blood, taken in a trial of the OX40 agonist ivuxolimab. These receptors originate from an adult with an advanced solid tumor such as melanoma, head and neck, liver or kidney cancer.

The rearrangement joins TRBV6-1 to TRBJ2-5; TRBD1 matches at 7 bases. The CDR3 runs to 14 residues. Germline assignment: CDR1 MNHNS and CDR2 SASEGT. Trimming cost V 7 bases and J 5 bases; bases outside gene matches: 10. The CDR3 DNA is TGTGCCAGCATAGGGGGCAGGGCGGAGGAGACCCAGTACTTC. Protein: CASIGGRAEETQYF.

This sequence joins TRBV5-1 and TRBJ2-2; TRBD2 aligns across 9 bases. V gave up 1 base and J gave up 1 base; unmatched junction bases: 5. This CDR3 is 17 amino acids long. Germline CDR1 and CDR2: SGHRS and YFSETQ. As DNA, the CDR3 is TGCGCCAGCAGCTTGACCAGCGGGAGGTTGAACACCGGGGAGCTGTTTTTT. Translation: CASSLTSGRLNTGELFF. Based on the CDR3 plus reference TRBV5-1 and TRBJ2-2, the full variable domain is KAGVTQTPRYLIKTRGQQVTLSCSPISGHRSVSWYQQTPGQGLQFLFEYFSETQRNKGNFPGRFSGRQFSNSRSEMNVSTLELGDSALYLCASSLTSGRLNTGELFFGEGSRLTVL.

The V and J genes are TRBV5-4 and TRBJ2-2; TRBD2 matches 13 bases. V lost 3 bases to trimming and J lost 2 bases; unmatched junction nucleotides: 7. CDR3 length equals 18 residues. Germline V gives CDR1 SGHNT, CDR2 YYREEE (reference sequence). CDR3 sequence (DNA): TGTGCCAGCAGCTACAGACTAGCGGGAGGCATTAACACCGGGGAGCTGTTTTTT. This gives the protein CASSYRLAGGINTGELFF.

The chain couples TRBV13 to TRBJ2-7; 9 bases align to TRBD2. V shed 1 base and J 5 bases; nucleotides not matched to a gene: 9. Germline CDR1 reads PRHDT; CDR2 reads FYEKMQ (reference sequence). This CDR3 has 16 residues. The CDR3 bases are TGTGCCAGCAGCTTAGCGGTTGGCGGGAGGGCCCACGAGCAGTACTTC. Residues: CASSLAVGGRAHEQYF. Together with reference TRBV13 and TRBJ2-7, the CDR3 gives the full variable domain: AAGVIQSPRHLIKEKRETATLKCYPIPRHDTVYWYQQGPGQDPQFLISFYEKMQSDKGSIPDRFSAQQFSDYHSELNMSSLELGDSALYFCASSLAVGGRAHEQYFGPGTRLTVT.

V usage is TRBV7-8 and J usage is TRBJ1-4; no clear D gene. Trimming cost V 1 base and J 0 bases, with 9 bases left between them. This CDR3 comprises 16 residues. The germline CDR1 and CDR2 sequences are SGHVS and FQNEAQ. The CDR3 coding sequence is TGTGCCAGCAGCTTAGTCGGGTCAGCAACTAATGAAAAACTGTTTTTT. Its protein product is CASSLVGSATNEKLFF.

The CDR3 nucleotides read TGTGCCACCCGCGGATTTACCGGGGAGCTGTTTTTT. Protein: CATRGFTGELFF. V gene TRBV2 combines with J gene TRBJ2-2, with unresolved D. This CDR3 is built from 12 residues. The germline V and J ends were trimmed by 10 bases and 5 bases, with 11 bases remaining between them. Germline V gives CDR1 SNHLY, CDR2 FYNNEI.

The J gene is TRBJ1-2, the V gene TRBV2; D uncertain. V gave up 3 bases and J gave up 3 bases, with 5 bases separating them. The CDR3 extends over 12 amino acids. Germline loops: CDR1 SNHLY, CDR2 FYNNEI. Written as DNA, the CDR3 is TGTGCCAGCAGTGACAGCTACTATGGCTACACCTTC. Translating gives CASSDSYYGYTF.

CDR3 loop: CASSLDRGLPYEQYF. In DNA, the CDR3 is TGCGCCAGCAGCTTGGATAGGGGGCTTCCCTACGAGCAGTACTTC. The chain is built from TRBV5-1 and TRBJ2-7; 7 nucleotides line up with TRBD1. The CDR3 totals 15 residues. Germline loops: CDR1 SGHRS, CDR2 YFSETQ. V lost 0 bases to trimming and J lost 2 bases; unmatched junction nucleotides: 5.

This chain links TRBV7-9 with TRBJ1-1, with TRBD1 identical over 10 bases. The CDR3 length is 17 residues. Germline-derived CDR1 and CDR2 are SEHNR and FQNEAQ (reference sequence). After removal of 4 bases from V and 0 bases from J, the junction contained 8 bases not matched to a gene. The CDR3 coding sequence is TGTGCCAGCAGCTCGTGGACAGGGGGTTACATGAACACTGAAGCTTTCTTT. As protein: CASSSWTGGYMNTEAFF.

The chain carries TRBV19 and TRBJ1-4, with no clear D. The V gene's germline CDR1 is LNHDA and CDR2 SQIVND (reference sequence). This CDR3 region has 15 residues. The V and J ends lost 6 bases and 3 bases respectively, with 14 bases between them. DNA of the CDR3: TGTGCCAGTAGCCCCACTCAGGTACCTAATGAAAAACTGTTTTTT. This translates into CASSPTQVPNEKLFF.

This chain links TRBV6-1 with TRBJ2-7; D remains unclear. CDR1 is MNHNS and CDR2 is SASEGT in the germline V gene. This CDR3 is 12 amino acids long. V was pared by 0 bases and J by 9 bases, with 9 bases between. CDR3 loop: CASSEAQTGQYF. The DNA of the CDR3 is TGTGCCAGCAGTGAAGCCCAGACCGGGCAGTACTTC.

In DNA, the CDR3 is TGTGCCAGTAGTATCGACGACCGCCCGACCACAGATACGCAGTATTTT. This translates into CASSIDDRPTTDTQYF. The chain carries TRBV19 and TRBJ2-3; D gene ambiguous. The germline CDR1 and CDR2 sequences are LNHDA and SQIVND (reference sequence). There are 16 residues in the CDR3. V was shortened by 3 bases and J by 2 bases, with 15 bases between the two germline ends.

V and J are TRBV27 and TRBJ1-5, with D tentatively TRBD1 (5 bases). The length of the CDR3 is 16 residues. Trimming shortened V by 6 bases and J by 2 bases, and 17 bases separated the two germline ends. Germline V lookup: CDR1 MNHEY, CDR2 SMNVEV (reference sequence). CDR3 residues: CASRRTGGLGNQPQHF. The CDR3 nucleotides are TGTGCCAGCAGGCGTACCGGGGGACTGGGCAATCAGCCCCAGCATTTT.

The chain combines TRBV9 with TRBJ2-7; no definite D call. The CDR3 is 14 amino acids. CDR1 and CDR2 (germline): SGDLS, YYNGEE. The V and J ends lost 3 bases and 1 base respectively, with 11 bases between them. Here the CDR3 reads CASSGLDSSYEQYF. The CDR3 coding sequence is TGTGCCAGCAGCGGGCTAGACTCTTCCTACGAGCAGTACTTC.

The chain uses TRBV5-4 and TRBJ2-7; possibly TRBD2 for D (5 bases). The CDR3 has 13 amino acids. V was shortened by 3 bases and J by 7 bases, with 14 bases between the two germline ends. Looked up from germline, CDR1 is SGHNT and CDR2 is YYREEE (reference sequence). The CDR3 sequence is CASSSQVGDEQYF. The CDR3 nucleotides are TGTGCCAGCAGCTCCCAGGTGGGAGATGAGCAGTACTTC.

This clone was seen only once. The chain has TRBV9 and TRBJ2-2, with TRBD2 matching over 9 bases. V gave up 1 base and J gave up 1 base; unmatched junction bases: 5. CDR1 is SGDLS, CDR2 YYNGEE, per germline. This CDR3 is 17 amino acids long. The CDR3 DNA follows: TGTGCCAGCAGCGTACCAATGCGGGAGGGGAACACCGGGGAGCTGTTTTTT. This encodes CASSVPMREGNTGELFF.

With regard to this clone: This specimen includes other DNA sequences encoding the same CDR3. The rearrangement joins TRBV9 to TRBJ2-7; unclear D gene. The ends were cut back, 3 bases at V and 0 bases at J, with 13 bases in the middle. The CDR3 is 15 residues long. Germline CDR1 SGDLS, CDR2 YYNGEE. The CDR3: CASSEAGGSSYEQYF. The CDR3 coding sequence is TGTGCCAGCAGCGAGGCAGGCGGAAGCTCCTACGAGCAGTACTTC.